The sequence of this T cell receptor beta chain was determined in a study of shared clonotypes between healthy human individuals. Trimming shortened V by 0 bases and J by 7 bases, and 10 bases separated the two germline ends. Germline V gives CDR1 SGDLS, CDR2 YYNGEE. This CDR3 comprises 14 residues. Clones were sequenced by immunoSEQ multiplex PCR, and TCRdb holds only the in-frame ones, with some missing. The sample lists fewer than 650,000 clones; about 80% were seen once. The genes are TRBV9 and TRBJ1-4; possibly TRBD1 for D (6 bases). Specimen: PBMCs. The TCR comes from a woman between 35 and 50 years old in good health. Some clones in this sample may be carry-over from other donors' samples. The CDR3 loop is CASSVGQGSEKLFF. The CDR3, as DNA: TGTGCCAGCAGCGTAGGGCAGGGGAGTGAAAAACTGTTTTTT.